This T cell receptor beta chain stems from a study of neurological immune-mediated disorders. The team produced cDNA through 5'RACE using 10-nucleotide random UMIs. Each CDR3 protein gets one entry after TCRdb re-called the 5' RACE reads with MiXCR. The sample has around 29,000 distinct CDR3 sequences, roughly an eighth seen once. There are many counts of this clonotype. The antigen is undetermined. Healthy controls were blood bank volunteers in Maryland, USA. Unsorted libraries were generated from 2 million PBMCs held at -80 degrees C. Germline V gene data show CDR1 as ENHRY and CDR2 as SYGVKD. Trimming shortened V by 6 bases and J by 1 base, and 4 bases separated the two germline ends. The CDR3 runs to 11 residues. Study conclusions and caveats: Multiple sclerosis was found to have the least TCR clonal expansion, below healthy controls, and HTLV-1-associated myelopathy the most.

The chain uses TRBV10-3 and TRBJ2-7; the D is unclear. The sequencing sample was made of PBMCs. This clonotype originated in a woman between 55 and 75 years old in good health. In DNA, the CDR3 is TGTGCCATCAGCCCGTCCTACGAGCAGTACTTC. Translated, it gives CAISPSYEQYF.